This T cell receptor gamma chain was captured by sequencing in a study of Vδ1+ human thymocytes. Whole-study findings and limits: TRD repertoires were essentially private, unlike widely shared TRG clonotypes. Highly polyclonal TRG and TRD repertoires with Gaussian CDR3 length distributions appeared in thymus. About 20% of thymic delta-chain sequences were Vdelta2, with few Vdelta3, unlike blood Vdelta1+ controls. Bulk data may be misread because of unexpected Vdelta2 sequences.

Sequences come from RNA converted to cDNA by reverse transcription. Multiplex PCR used pooled V-gene forward primers and a constant-region reverse primer to amplify CDR3s. TCRdb re-analyzed the multiplex PCR reads via CATT. The data show approximately 25,000 gamma-chain clones, with 20% to 25% seen just once and 1.8% held by the top ten. Alphabeta T cells were depleted, then CD3+ Vdelta1+ Vdelta2- thymocytes were FACS-sorted. With V trimmed by 0 bases and J by 12 bases, 5 bases remained unmatched. Germline V gene data show CDR1 as EGSNGY and CDR2 as YDSYNSKV. The CDR3 is made up of 11 amino acids. A few counts support this clone. Its antigen is still unknown.

The sample was Vdelta1+ gamma-delta thymocytes from the thymus. The subset is: FACS-sorted CD3+ TCRalphabeta- TCRVdelta1+ TCRVdelta2- thymocytes. V and J are TRGV2 and TRGJ1 or TRGJ2. The receptor comes from a boy younger than two who had congenital heart surgery. This CDR3 is CATWDGHGKLF. The DNA for the CDR3 is TGTGCCACCTGGGACGGGCACGGGAAACTCTTT.